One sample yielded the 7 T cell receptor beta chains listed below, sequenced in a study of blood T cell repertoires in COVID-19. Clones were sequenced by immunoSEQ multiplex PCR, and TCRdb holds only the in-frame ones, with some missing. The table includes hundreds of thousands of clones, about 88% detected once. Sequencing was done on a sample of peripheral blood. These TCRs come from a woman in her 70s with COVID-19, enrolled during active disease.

The DNA of the CDR3 is TGCGCCAGCAGTGAGTCGCTGGGGGGGATGGCTGAAGCTTTCTTT. This translates into CASSESLGGMAEAFF. The chain combines TRBV10-1 with TRBJ1-1; D possibly corresponds to TRBD1 (5 bases). Germline values: CDR1 WNHNN, CDR2 SYGVQD (reference sequence). V lost 0 bases and J lost 6, with 14 bases in between. The CDR3 spans 15 residues.

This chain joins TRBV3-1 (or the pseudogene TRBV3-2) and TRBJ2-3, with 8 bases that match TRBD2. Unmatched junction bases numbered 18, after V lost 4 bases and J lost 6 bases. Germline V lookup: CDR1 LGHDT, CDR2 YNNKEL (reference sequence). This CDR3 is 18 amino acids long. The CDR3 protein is CASSRPGLEDPISDTQYF. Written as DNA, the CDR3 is TGTGCCAGCAGCCGGCCGGGACTAGAAGACCCCATATCCGATACGCAGTATTTT.

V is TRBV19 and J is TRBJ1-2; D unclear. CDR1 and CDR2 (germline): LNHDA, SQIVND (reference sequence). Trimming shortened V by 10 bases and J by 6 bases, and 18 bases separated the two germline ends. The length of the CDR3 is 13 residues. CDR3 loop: CATFEWVSDGYTF. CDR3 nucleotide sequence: TGTGCCACCTTTGAATGGGTCAGCGATGGCTACACCTTC.

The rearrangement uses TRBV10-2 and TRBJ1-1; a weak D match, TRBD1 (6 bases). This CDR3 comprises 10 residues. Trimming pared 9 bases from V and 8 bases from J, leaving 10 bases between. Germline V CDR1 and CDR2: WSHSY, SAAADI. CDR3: CASKDSEAFF. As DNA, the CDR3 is TGCGCCAGTAAGGACAGCGAAGCTTTCTTT.

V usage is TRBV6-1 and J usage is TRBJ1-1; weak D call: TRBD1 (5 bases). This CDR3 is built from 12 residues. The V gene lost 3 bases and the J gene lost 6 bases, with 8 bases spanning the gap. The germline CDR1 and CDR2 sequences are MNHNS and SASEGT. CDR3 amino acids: CASSEGGAEAFF. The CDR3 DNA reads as TGTGCCAGCAGTGAGGGGGGTGCTGAAGCTTTCTTT.

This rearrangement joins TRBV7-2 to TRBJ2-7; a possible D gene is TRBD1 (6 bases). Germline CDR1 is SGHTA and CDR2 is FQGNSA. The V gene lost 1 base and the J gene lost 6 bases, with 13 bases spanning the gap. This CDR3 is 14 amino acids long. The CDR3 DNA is TGTGCCAGCAGCTTAGGTTGGGGGCCGGGCGAGCAGTACTTC. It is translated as CASSLGWGPGEQYF.

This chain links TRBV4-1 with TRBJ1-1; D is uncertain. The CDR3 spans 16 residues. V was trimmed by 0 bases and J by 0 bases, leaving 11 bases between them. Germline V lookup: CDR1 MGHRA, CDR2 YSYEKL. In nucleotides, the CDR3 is TGCGCCAGCAGCCAAGATAGCATCCGTTTGAACACTGAAGCTTTCTTT. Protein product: CASSQDSIRLNTEAFF.